This T cell receptor (beta chain) originates from a study of T cells in narcolepsy. Across the study: Healthy controls were enrolled alongside patients with narcolepsy type 1 or type 2.

Regarding the study as a whole: Comparing one patient's CSF and blood CD4+ clonotypes highlighted HCRT- and TRIB2-specific autoreactive clonotypes. Reportedly, autoreactive clonotypes were serially detected in patients' blood but not controls'.

The CDR3 loop spans 11 amino acids. CDR1 and CDR2 (germline): SGHDN, FVKESK. Using immunoSEQ multiplex PCR, the repertoire was profiled, and TCRdb retains in-frame clones only, with some absent. The profile shows around 18,000 clones, around 77% of them singletons. In regard to this clone: The antigen is unknown.

The clonotype originates from a human donor with narcolepsy. This rearrangement joins TRBV14 to TRBJ2-5; D is undetermined. The tail of the sequence fits TRBJ2-7 better, so the J call may be wrong. Sequences were obtained from CD45RA- memory CD8+ T cells from PBMCs. This CDR3 is CASSRAYEQYF. The CDR3 DNA reads TGTGCCAGCAGCCGCGCCTACGAGCAGTACTTC.